The entry below describes one T cell receptor beta chain. TCRdb's table, derived via immunoSEQ multiplex PCR, lists solely in-frame clones and lacks some. The data contain more than 25,000 clones, approximately 92% of them seen just once; the ten biggest clones take up around half. These data are taken from a study of blood T cell repertoires in COVID-19. Trimming removed 4 bases at V and 7 bases at J, with 20 bases between. Germline CDR1 MNHNS, CDR2 SASEGT. This CDR3 is built from 16 residues. The sequence was obtained from a human donor with acute or convalescent COVID-19. The donor label of this sample is uncertain. Input material: peripheral blood. V is TRBV6-1 and J is TRBJ1-5; maybe TRBD1 (6 bases). Here the CDR3 DNA reads TGTGCCAGCAGTGTTACAGGGAACTCGAGGGGACAGCCCCAGCATTTT. Its translation: CASSVTGNSRGQPQHF.